A single sample gave rise to the 13 T cell receptor beta chains below, sequenced in a study of cytomegalovirus exposure and HLA in healthy donors. The PCR contained 60 Vbeta and 13 Jbeta primers. The method was immunoSEQ multiplex PCR; TCRdb's version includes in-frame clones alone and lacks a portion of them. The table lists around 90,000 clones, approximately 83% of them singletons. The material sequenced was PBMCs. The receptors derive from a man between 45 and 60 years old in good health and CMV-seronegative.

The rearrangement joins TRBV28 to TRBJ2-3; D is ambiguous. Per germline, CDR1 MDHEN and CDR2 SYDVKM. The V and J ends lost 6 bases and 0 bases respectively, with 16 bases between them. This CDR3 is built from 16 residues. The CDR3 here is CASSSPRPSSTDTQYF. The CDR3 coding sequence is TGTGCCAGCAGCTCCCCTAGGCCTTCTAGCACAGATACGCAGTATTTT. The variable domain in full, with the rest retrieved from reference TRBV28 and TRBJ2-3, is DVKVTQSSRYLVKRTGEKVFLECVQDMDHENMFWYRQDPGLGLRLIYFSYDVKMKEKGDIPEGYSVSREKKERFSLILESASTNQTSMYLCASSSPRPSSTDTQYFGPGTRLTVL.

This rearrangement joins TRBV5-1 to TRBJ2-3; TRBD1 agrees at 8 bases. The trim removed 4 bases at V and 6 bases at J, leaving 10 bases unmatched. There are 15 residues in the CDR3. Germline V lookup: CDR1 SGHRS, CDR2 YFSETQ. Written as DNA, the CDR3 is TGCGCCAGCAGCGACAGGGGTTCAGTTGGGGATACGCAGTATTTT. The encoded protein is CASSDRGSVGDTQYF.

J is TRBJ2-3 and V is TRBV5-1; 14 bases are shared with TRBD2. CDR3 length equals 15 residues. From germline, CDR1 is SGHRS and CDR2 YFSETQ. V dropped 4 bases and J dropped 6; count of bases not matched to a gene: 4. As DNA, the CDR3 is TGCGCCAGCAGCCAGGGGACTAGCGGGAGTGATACGCAGTATTTT. This codes for CASSQGTSGSDTQYF.

The rearrangement joins TRBV11-1 to TRBJ1-5; 8 nucleotides agree with TRBD1. Germline lookup yields CDR1 SGHAT and CDR2 FQDESV (reference sequence). Germline trimming cut 5 bases from V and 4 bases from J; bases unmatched to any gene: 4. The CDR3 spans 14 residues. The CDR3 DNA reads as TGTGCCAGCAGCCCACAGGGGGTTAATCAGCCCCAGCATTTT. Protein sequence: CASSPQGVNQPQHF.

The chain carries TRBV27 and TRBJ2-3; tentatively, D is TRBD2 (7 bases). Deletions cut 11 bases from V and 0 bases from J, with 15 bases between. This CDR3 spans 14 amino acids. Germline-derived CDR1 and CDR2 are MNHEY and SMNVEV (reference sequence). The CDR3 sequence: CAAGRGGSTDTQYF. The CDR3 region has the DNA TGTGCCGCGGGGAGGGGGGGTAGCACAGATACGCAGTATTTT.

In this sample, this clone turned up a few times. The rearrangement links TRBV28 to TRBJ1-5; 7 nucleotides align to TRBD1. Germline CDR1 MDHEN, CDR2 SYDVKM. The CDR3 extends over 15 amino acids. V shed 6 bases and J 4 bases; nucleotides not matched to a gene: 9. For the CDR3, the DNA is TGTGCCAGCAGCCCCCCGACAGGGATGAATCAGCCCCAGCATTTT. Translation gives CASSPPTGMNQPQHF.

The chain carries TRBV5-1 and TRBJ2-4, with 8 positions matching TRBD2. In germline, CDR1 is SGHRS, CDR2 YFSETQ. V was clipped by 4 bases and J by 8 bases; unmatched bases: 11. The CDR3 is 15 amino acids. Here the CDR3 reads CASSRAGVEGDIQYF. CDR3 in DNA: TGCGCCAGCAGCCGAGCGGGAGTTGAGGGGGACATTCAGTACTTC.

The DNA for the CDR3 is TGTGCCAGTAGTTCTCTATCCCCCTCCTACGAGCAGTACTTC. It is translated as CASSSLSPSYEQYF. The V call is TRBV19, the J call TRBJ2-5; D remains ambiguous. The J call may be in error: the DNA end matches TRBJ2-7 better. This CDR3 contains 14 residues. Germline V lookup: CDR1 LNHDA, CDR2 SQIVND (reference sequence).

The chain combines TRBV10-3 with TRBJ2-3, with TRBD2 identical over 9 bases. V lost 11 bases to trimming and J lost 4 bases; unmatched junction nucleotides: 10. The CDR3 spans 14 residues. CDR1 and CDR2 (germline): ENHRY, SYGVKD. This CDR3 reads CAVQGLAGADTQYF. CDR3 nucleotide sequence: TGTGCCGTCCAGGGACTAGCTGGGGCAGATACGCAGTATTTT.

J is TRBJ2-7 and V is TRBV19, with TRBD1 matching 9 bases. Per germline, CDR1 LNHDA and CDR2 SQIVND (reference sequence). Trimming took 5 bases from V and 0 from J; bases not matched to a gene: 8. This CDR3 region has 16 residues. CDR3 region: CASSVVPGQGSYEQYF. CDR3 nucleotides: TGTGCCAGTAGTGTCGTACCGGGACAGGGCTCCTACGAGCAGTACTTC.

To note about this clone: The CDR3 does not close with the conserved phenylalanine or tryptophan, likely indicating a read error. The chain links TRBV10-3 to TRBJ1-5; D possibly corresponds to TRBD1 (5 bases). This CDR3 has 13 residues. Trimming took 6 bases from V and 5 from J, leaving 11 bases between them. The germline CDR1 and CDR2 sequences are ENHRY and SYGVKD. CDR3 region: CAISGQYDQPQHL. The CDR3 DNA sequence: TGTGCCATCAGCGGACAATATGATCAGCCCCAGCATCTT.

The rearrangement links TRBV9 to TRBJ2-7; TRBD2 matches at 8 bases. V dropped 3 bases and J dropped 6; count of bases not matched to a gene: 8. CDR1 is SGDLS and CDR2 is YYNGEE in the germline V gene. This CDR3 region has 14 residues. The CDR3 DNA is TGTGCCAGCAGCGCCGGGGGGGTAGCCCTCGAGCAGTACTTC. It translates to CASSAGGVALEQYF. The full variable domain, completed using reference TRBV9 and TRBJ2-7, is DSGVTQTPKHLITATGQRVTLRCSPRSGDLSVYWYQQSLDQGLQFLIQYYNGEERAKGNILERFSAQQFPDLHSELNLSSLELGDSALYFCASSAGGVALEQYFGPGTRLTVT.

The J gene is TRBJ1-4, the V gene TRBV5-1; D ambiguous. The germline gives CDR1 SGHRS, CDR2 YFSETQ. The CDR3 is 14 residues long. Trimming cost V 1 base and J 2 bases, with 6 bases left between them. The CDR3 DNA is TGCGCCAGCAGCTTGTGGCCGACTAATGAAAAACTGTTTTTT. Its translation: CASSLWPTNEKLFF.